Listed below are T cell receptor beta chains from one sample, sequenced in a study of blood T cells in healthy people across ages. Via MiXCR, TCRdb re-called the 5' RACE reads, giving one row per CDR3 protein. The sample has under 2,000,000 distinct CDR3 sequences, roughly 52% seen once. The specimen sequenced was blood. These receptors originate from a woman aged 40-49 years in good health. CDR3s include the opening cysteine and the closing phenylalanine or tryptophan. The D gene is left open where the match is weak. Clone size is stated in some rows and not others, as once, few, many or a class when expanded.

d_call j_call clone_size v_call cdr3_nt cdr3_aa
NA TRBJ2-3 many TRBV5-1 TGCGCCAGCAGCTTGGCGGCAGCTAGCACAGATACGCAGTATTTT CASSLAAASTDTQYF
TRBD1 TRBJ2-5 few TRBV6-1 TGTGCCAGCAGTGAAACGACAGGGTCCGGGGAGACCCAGTACTTC CASSETTGSGETQYF
NA TRBJ2-3 few TRBV4-1 TGCGCCAGCAGCCAACGTCCCGGGCCTAGCACAGATACGCAGTATTTT CASSQRPGPSTDTQYF
TRBD2 TRBJ2-1 few TRBV6-6 TGTGCCAGCAATCTCGGCGGGGGGGCTTTCAATGAGCAGTTCTTC CASNLGGGAFNEQFF
TRBD2 TRBJ2-1 once TRBV9 TGTGCCAGCAGGTCCGGGACTAGCGAATACAATGAGCAGTTCTTC CASRSGTSEYNEQFF
NA TRBJ1-2 NA TRBV29-1 TGCAGCGTTGAAAACGATGGCTACCGGGACGGAGTACCAAACTATGGCTACACCTTC CSVENDGYRDGVPNYGYTF
TRBD1 TRBJ1-5 NA TRBV10-3 TGTGCCATCAGAGACAGGGGTAGCAATCAGCCCCAGCATTTT CAIRDRGSNQPQHF
NA TRBJ2-3 NA TRBV7-3 TGTGCCAGCAGTTTGTTAGCAGCCGGCACAGATACGCAGTATTTT CASSLLAAGTDTQYF
TRBD1 TRBJ1-5 few TRBV4-3 TGCGCCAGCAGCCGAGACAACAGGGGAGGTCAGCCCCAGCATTTT CASSRDNRGGQPQHF
NA TRBJ2-4 once TRBV10-1 TGCGCCAGCAGTGAGTCGGAGGCCGGAGCGTGGGAAGAGCAGTACTTC CASSESEAGAWEEQYF
TRBD2 TRBJ2-3 NA TRBV10-1 TGCGCCAGCAGTGATGTGCTAGCGGCTAGGGCGCAGTATTTT CASSDVLAARAQYF
TRBD2 TRBJ2-3 NA TRBV4-2 TGTGCCAGCAGCCCTGATCCGAGGGGAGCGGGGCGCACAGATACGCAGTATTTT CASSPDPRGAGRTDTQYF
NA TRBJ1-2 few TRBV13 TGTGCCAGCAGCTTAGACGGGCACTATGGCTACACCTTC CASSLDGHYGYTF
NA TRBJ2-1 NA TRBV12-3/TRBV12-4 TGTGCCAGCAGTTCACCGGGCCCCCGGAATGAGCAGTTCTTC CASSSPGPRNEQFF
TRBD2 TRBJ2-1 NA TRBV9 TGTGCCAGCAGCGGTCCCCGGGGGGGAATATCGGCTAATGAGCAGTTCTTC CASSGPRGGISANEQFF
NA TRBJ2-1 few TRBV20-1 TGCAGTGCTAGATTCACCATGGACAGTAATGAGCAGTTCTTC CSARFTMDSNEQFF
NA TRBJ1-2 few TRBV12-3/TRBV12-4 TGTGCCAGCAGACACAGCGGGGTTGGCTACACCTTC CASRHSGVGYTF
NA TRBJ2-7 few TRBV28 TGTGCCAGCAGTTTTAACGTCCGTAGAAAGGGTTCCTACGAGCAGTACTTC CASSFNVRRKGSYEQYF
NA TRBJ1-1 NA TRBV6-6 TGTGCCAGCAGATGGGGCTTAGACGTATTGACTGAAGCTTTCTTT CASRWGLDVLTEAFF
NA TRBJ2-7 NA TRBV11-2 TGTGCCAGCACCGTGGAGGGGAGCGAGCAGTACTTC CASTVEGSEQYF
TRBD1 TRBJ2-1 NA TRBV6-6 TGTGCCAGCAGTTACTCGAAGACAGGGGGCTCCTACAATGAGCAGTTCTTC CASSYSKTGGSYNEQFF
TRBD2 TRBJ2-5 few TRBV14 TGTGCCAGCAGCCAAGAGCACTGGACTAGCTGGAATAAAGAGACCCAGTACTTC CASSQEHWTSWNKETQYF
NA TRBJ1-2 NA TRBV7-2 TGTGCCAGCAGCTTAGCCGCCTTTGGCTACACCTTC CASSLAAFGYTF
TRBD1 TRBJ1-2 NA TRBV15 TGTGCCACCAGCAGACCCGGGACAGGGAGTGACCATGGCTACACCTTC CATSRPGTGSDHGYTF
NA TRBJ2-7 NA TRBV27 TGTGCCAGCAGCCCGATGTCGAGCTGGGCAGGAACCTACGAGCAGTACTTC CASSPMSSWAGTYEQYF
NA TRBJ2-2 NA TRBV6-4 TGTGCCAGCAGCGGGGACCACTGGACCGGGGAGCTGTTTTTT CASSGDHWTGELFF
NA TRBJ1-5 NA TRBV5-5 TGTGCCAGCAGCCTGCGGACGGGGAAATGGAATCAGCCCCAGCATTTT CASSLRTGKWNQPQHF
NA TRBJ2-7 once TRBV20-1 TGCAGTGCTAGACGTCGGGCGAGTTACTACGAGCAGTACTTC CSARRRASYYEQYF
NA TRBJ2-5 few TRBV29-1 TGCAGCGTTGAAAAGGGGGCGGGGGAGACCCAGTACTTC CSVEKGAGETQYF
NA TRBJ1-4 NA TRBV12-3/TRBV12-4 TGTGCCAGCAGCCCCCCGAGGGGACATGCAACTAATGAAAAACTGTTTTTT CASSPPRGHATNEKLFF
NA TRBJ2-1 NA TRBV5-6 TGTGCCAGCAGCTTAGGACCCTTCCAGTTCTTC CASSLGPFQFF
TRBD1 TRBJ1-2 NA TRBV7-2 TGTGCCAGCAGCGCCAGGACAGGGTATAATGGCTACACCTTC CASSARTGYNGYTF
NA TRBJ1-2 NA TRBV6-2/TRBV6-3 TGTGCCAGCAGTTACGCGGACGGATCCTATGGCTACACCTTC CASSYADGSYGYTF
TRBD1 TRBJ1-2 NA TRBV5-1 TGCGCCAGCAGCTTGGCCGACAGGGCAGAATTAGCTAACTATGGCTACACCTTC CASSLADRAELANYGYTF
NA TRBJ1-5 NA TRBV6-5 TGTGCCAGCAGCGGTGCACATAGCAATCAGCCCCAGCATTTT CASSGAHSNQPQHF
NA TRBJ2-5 few TRBV29-1 TGCAGCGTTGGCGGGACCAAAGAGACCCAGTACTTC CSVGGTKETQYF
NA TRBJ2-1 NA TRBV27 TGTGCCCCCCATGACAATGAGCAGTTCTTC CAPHDNEQFF
TRBD1 TRBJ1-1 NA TRBV4-1 TGCGCCAGCAGCCAAAGGGACAGGATGAACACTGAAGCTTTCTTT CASSQRDRMNTEAFF
NA TRBJ2-1 NA TRBV2 TGTGCCAGCGCGAGAGTGACATTACACAATGAGCAGTTCTTC CASARVTLHNEQFF
NA TRBJ2-6 NA TRBV7-2 TGTGCCAGCAGCACCAGAAATACTGGGGCCAACGTCCTGACTTTC CASSTRNTGANVLTF
NA TRBJ2-4 NA TRBV19 TGTGCCAGTAGTATAGCTCCCGCAGTGGGTGAGCAGTACTTC CASSIAPAVGEQYF
TRBD1 TRBJ1-2 NA TRBV28 TGTGCCAGCAGGACAGGGGGCGCGGATTATGGCTACACCTTC CASRTGGADYGYTF
NA TRBJ2-1 few TRBV7-9 TGTGCCAGCAATTTAGCGTCGAGCTCCTACAATGAGCAGTTCTTC CASNLASSSYNEQFF
TRBD1 TRBJ1-2 few TRBV5-1 TGCGCCAGCAGCTTTTCGGGACAGACTAGCTATGGCTACACCTTC CASSFSGQTSYGYTF
TRBD1 TRBJ1-5 few TRBV7-2 TGTGCCAGCAGCTTAGACGCGGGACAGGGTAGAGGTCAGCCCCAGCATTTT CASSLDAGQGRGQPQHF
NA TRBJ2-3 few TRBV5-6 TGTGCCAGCAGTAATCCGTCAGGGATCGAAACGCAGTATTTT CASSNPSGIETQYF
NA TRBJ2-2 NA TRBV14 TGTGCCAGCAGCCAAGATCTCGGGAACACCGGGGAGCTGTTTTTT CASSQDLGNTGELFF
TRBD2 TRBJ2-5 few TRBV9 TGTGCCAGCAGCGTAGGGGGGGGGAGGTACCAAGAGACCCAGTACTTC CASSVGGGRYQETQYF
NA TRBJ2-1 NA TRBV29-1 TGCAGCGTTGAAGGGGCCCGTCTCAATGAGCAGTTCTTC CSVEGARLNEQFF
NA TRBJ2-1 NA TRBV20-1 TGCAGTGCTACCCGAAAAGGGTCCTACAATGAGCAGTTCTTC CSATRKGSYNEQFF
TRBD2 TRBJ2-5 few TRBV20-1 TGCAGTGCTCCAAGAGAGCTAGCGGGGATAATCCAAGAGACCCAGTACTTC CSAPRELAGIIQETQYF
NA TRBJ1-6 NA TRBV11-2 TGTGCCAGCAGCTTAGGCCCCAGGGCAAATAATTCACCCCTCCACTTT CASSLGPRANNSPLHF
TRBD1 TRBJ1-6 NA TRBV10-3 TGTGCCATCAGTGAAGAGGACAGGGCCCCTAGTTCACCCCTCCACTTT CAISEEDRAPSSPLHF